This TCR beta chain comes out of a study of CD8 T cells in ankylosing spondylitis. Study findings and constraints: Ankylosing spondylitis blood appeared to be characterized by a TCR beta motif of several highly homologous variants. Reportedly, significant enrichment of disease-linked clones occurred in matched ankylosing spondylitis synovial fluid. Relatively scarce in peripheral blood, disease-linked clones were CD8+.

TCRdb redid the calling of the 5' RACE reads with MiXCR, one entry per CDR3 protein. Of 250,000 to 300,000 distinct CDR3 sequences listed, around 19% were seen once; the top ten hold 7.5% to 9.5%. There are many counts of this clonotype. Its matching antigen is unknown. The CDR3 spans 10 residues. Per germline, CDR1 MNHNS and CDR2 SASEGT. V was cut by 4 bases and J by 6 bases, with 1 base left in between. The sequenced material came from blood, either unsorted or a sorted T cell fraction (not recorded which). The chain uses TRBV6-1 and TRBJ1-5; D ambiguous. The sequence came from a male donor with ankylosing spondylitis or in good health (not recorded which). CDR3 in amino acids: CASSAQPQHF. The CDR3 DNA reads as TGTGCCAGCAGTGCTCAGCCCCAGCATTTT.